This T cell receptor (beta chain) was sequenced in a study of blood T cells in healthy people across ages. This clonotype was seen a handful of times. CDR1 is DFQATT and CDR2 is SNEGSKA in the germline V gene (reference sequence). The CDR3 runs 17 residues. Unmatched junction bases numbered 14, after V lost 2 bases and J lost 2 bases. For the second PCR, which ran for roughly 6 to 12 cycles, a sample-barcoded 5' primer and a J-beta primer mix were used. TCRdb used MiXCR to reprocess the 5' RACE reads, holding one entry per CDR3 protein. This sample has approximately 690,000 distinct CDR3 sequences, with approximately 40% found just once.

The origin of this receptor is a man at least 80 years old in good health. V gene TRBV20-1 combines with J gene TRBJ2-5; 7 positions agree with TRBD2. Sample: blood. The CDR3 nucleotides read TGCAGTGCTAGAAAAAGGGTAAATCGAGCGGGACAAGAGACCCAGTACTTC. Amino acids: CSARKRVNRAGQETQYF.